This T cell receptor (beta chain) was recorded in a study of T cell responses to AZD1222 COVID-19 vaccine. The CDR3 length is 17 residues. Germline V gene lookup returns CDR1 SGHDT and CDR2 YYEEEE. V lost 4 bases and J lost 1, with 20 bases in between. The assay was immunoSEQ multiplex PCR, and TCRdb's table has in-frame clones only and misses some. The table records about 150,000 clones, 90% of them present only once. Study findings and constraints: Compared with day 0, the breadth and depth of the Spike-specific TCR repertoire rose significantly after two doses of AZD1222. No day 14 peak samples; only post-peak repertoires were characterized.

Turning to this clone: What it binds is not known.

This material consisted of peripheral blood, taken 28 days after the second AZD1222 dose. This sequence originates from an adult who received the AZD1222 COVID-19 vaccine. V usage is TRBV5-6 and J usage is TRBJ2-5; unclear D gene. CDR3: CASSPSRGTDIQETQYF. DNA of the CDR3: TGTGCCAGCAGCCCAAGTCGAGGTACGGATATCCAAGAGACCCAGTACTTC. The variable domain in full, with the rest retrieved from reference TRBV5-6 and TRBJ2-5, is DAGVTQSPTHLIKTRGQQVTLRCSPKSGHDTVSWYQQALGQGPQFIFQYYEEEERQRGNFPDRFSGHQFPNYSSELNVNALLLGDSALYLCASSPSRGTDIQETQYFGPGTRLLVL.